This TCR beta chain was documented in a study of blood T cells in healthy people across ages. Note on this clonotype: No antigen is known for it. A read error may account for a junction end that differs from germline.

The use of a sample-barcoded 5' primer and a J-beta primer mix characterized a second PCR of 7 to 11 cycles. TCRdb analysed the 5' RACE reads with MiXCR anew, one entry per CDR3 protein. The table includes some 1.6 million distinct CDR3 sequences, about 31% detected once. Study observations and caveats: As age increased, TCR beta diversity per million T cells fell in a roughly linear fashion. Among long-lived donors, naive CD4+ cells were more numerous and diversity higher than in aged donors.

The CDR3 is 14 amino acids. CDR1 DFQATT and CDR2 SNEGSKA come from the germline V gene (reference sequence). This chain uses TRBV20-1 with TRBJ1-1, with TRBD1 identical over 9 bases. This TCR was recovered from a young woman in good health. Sequenced: blood. The CDR3 reads CCAVGQGSNTEAFF. CDR3 sequence (DNA): TGCTGTGCTGTGGGACAGGGCTCGAACACTGAAGCTTTCTTT.